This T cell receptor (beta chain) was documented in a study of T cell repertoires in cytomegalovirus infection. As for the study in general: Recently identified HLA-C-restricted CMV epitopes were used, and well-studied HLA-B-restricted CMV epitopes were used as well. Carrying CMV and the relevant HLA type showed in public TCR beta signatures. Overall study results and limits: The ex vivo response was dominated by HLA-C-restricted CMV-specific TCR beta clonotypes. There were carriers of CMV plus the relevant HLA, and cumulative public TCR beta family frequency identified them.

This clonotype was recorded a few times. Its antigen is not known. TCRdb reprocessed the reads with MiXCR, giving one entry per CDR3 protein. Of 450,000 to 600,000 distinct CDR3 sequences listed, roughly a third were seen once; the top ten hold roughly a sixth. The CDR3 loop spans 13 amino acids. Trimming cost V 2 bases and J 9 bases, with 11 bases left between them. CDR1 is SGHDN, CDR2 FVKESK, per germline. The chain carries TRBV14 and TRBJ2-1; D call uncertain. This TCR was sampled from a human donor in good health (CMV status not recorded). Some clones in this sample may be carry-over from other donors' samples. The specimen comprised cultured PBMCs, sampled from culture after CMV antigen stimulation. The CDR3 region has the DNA TGTGCCAGCAGCCAAAACCGTCCGGGTGAGCAGTTCTTC. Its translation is CASSQNRPGEQFF.